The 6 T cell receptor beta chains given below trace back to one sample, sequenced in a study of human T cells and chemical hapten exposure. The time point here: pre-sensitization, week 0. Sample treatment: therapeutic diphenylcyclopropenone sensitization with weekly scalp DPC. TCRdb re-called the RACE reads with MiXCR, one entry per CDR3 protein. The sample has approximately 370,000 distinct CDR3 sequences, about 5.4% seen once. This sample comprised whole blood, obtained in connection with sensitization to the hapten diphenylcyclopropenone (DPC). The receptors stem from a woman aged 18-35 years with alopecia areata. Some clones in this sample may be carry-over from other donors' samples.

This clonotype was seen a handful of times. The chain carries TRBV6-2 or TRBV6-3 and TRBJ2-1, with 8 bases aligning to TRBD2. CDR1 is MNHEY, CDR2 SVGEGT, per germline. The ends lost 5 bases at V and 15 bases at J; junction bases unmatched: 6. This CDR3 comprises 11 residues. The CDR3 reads CASSHGGAMFF. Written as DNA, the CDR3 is TGTGCCAGCAGTCACGGGGGGGCCATGTTCTTC.

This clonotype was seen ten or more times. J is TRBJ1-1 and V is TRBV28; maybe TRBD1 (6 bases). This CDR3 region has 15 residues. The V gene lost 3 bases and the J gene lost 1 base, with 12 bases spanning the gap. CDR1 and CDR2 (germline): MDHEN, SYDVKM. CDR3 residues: CASSLLGTPNTEAFF. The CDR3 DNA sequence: TGTGCCAGCAGTTTGCTAGGGACACCGAACACTGAAGCTTTCTTT.

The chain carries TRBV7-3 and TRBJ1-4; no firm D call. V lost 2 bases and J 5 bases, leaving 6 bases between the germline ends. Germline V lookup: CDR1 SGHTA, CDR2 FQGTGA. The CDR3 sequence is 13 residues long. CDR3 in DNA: TGTGCCAGCAGCTTAGCCCCAAATGAAAAACTGTTTTTT. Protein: CASSLAPNEKLFF.

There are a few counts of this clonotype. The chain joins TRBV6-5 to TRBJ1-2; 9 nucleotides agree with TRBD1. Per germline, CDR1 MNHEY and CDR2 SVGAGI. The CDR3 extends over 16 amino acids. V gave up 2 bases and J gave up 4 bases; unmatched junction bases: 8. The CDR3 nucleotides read TGTGCCAGCAGTTACATAGGACAGGGGAAGGGCTATGGCTACACCTTC. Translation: CASSYIGQGKGYGYTF.

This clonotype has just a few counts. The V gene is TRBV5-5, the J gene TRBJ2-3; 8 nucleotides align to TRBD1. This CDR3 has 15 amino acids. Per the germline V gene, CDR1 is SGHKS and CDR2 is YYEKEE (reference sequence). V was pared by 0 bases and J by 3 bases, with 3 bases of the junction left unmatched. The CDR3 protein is CASSLEGQETDTQYF. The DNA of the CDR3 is TGTGCCAGCAGCTTGGAGGGACAGGAGACAGATACGCAGTATTTT.

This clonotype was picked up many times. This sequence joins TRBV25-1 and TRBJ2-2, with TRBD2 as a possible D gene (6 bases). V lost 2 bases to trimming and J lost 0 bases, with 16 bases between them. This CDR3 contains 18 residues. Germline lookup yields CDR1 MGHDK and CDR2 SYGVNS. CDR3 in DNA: TGTGCCAGCAGTGAAAAAATTGGAGGGGCGCCGAACACCGGGGAGCTGTTTTTT. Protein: CASSEKIGGAPNTGELFF. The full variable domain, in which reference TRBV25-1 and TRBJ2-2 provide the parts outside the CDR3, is EADIYQTPRYLVIGTGKKITLECSQTMGHDKMYWYQQDPGMELHLIHYSYGVNSTEKGDLSSESTVSRIRTEHFPLTLESARPSHTSQYLCASSEKIGGAPNTGELFFGEGSRLTVL.